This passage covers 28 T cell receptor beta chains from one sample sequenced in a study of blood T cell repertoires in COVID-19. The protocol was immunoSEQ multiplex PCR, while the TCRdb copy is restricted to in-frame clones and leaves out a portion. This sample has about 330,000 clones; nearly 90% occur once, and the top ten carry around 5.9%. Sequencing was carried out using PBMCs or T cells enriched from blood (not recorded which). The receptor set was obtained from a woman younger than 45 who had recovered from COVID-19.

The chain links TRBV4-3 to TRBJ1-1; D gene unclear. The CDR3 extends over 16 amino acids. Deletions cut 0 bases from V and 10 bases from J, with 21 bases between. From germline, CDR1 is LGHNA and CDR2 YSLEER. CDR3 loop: CASSQDRGYSPRGAFF. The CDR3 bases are TGCGCCAGCAGCCAAGATAGAGGGTACTCCCCCCGGGGAGCTTTCTTT.

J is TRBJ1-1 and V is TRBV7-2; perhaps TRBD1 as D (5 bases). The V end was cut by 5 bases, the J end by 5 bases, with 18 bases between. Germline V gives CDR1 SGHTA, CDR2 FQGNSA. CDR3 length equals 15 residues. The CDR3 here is CASSPRLGGVTEAFF. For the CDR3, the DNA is TGTGCCAGCAGCCCTAGGCTGGGGGGGGTAACTGAAGCTTTCTTT.

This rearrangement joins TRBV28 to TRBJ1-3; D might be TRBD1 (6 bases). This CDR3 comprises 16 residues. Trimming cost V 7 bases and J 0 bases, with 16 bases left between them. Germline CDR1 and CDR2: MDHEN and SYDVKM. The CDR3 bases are TGTGCCAGCAACTCCCGGACAGCAGACTCTGGAAACACCATATATTTT. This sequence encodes CASNSRTADSGNTIYF.

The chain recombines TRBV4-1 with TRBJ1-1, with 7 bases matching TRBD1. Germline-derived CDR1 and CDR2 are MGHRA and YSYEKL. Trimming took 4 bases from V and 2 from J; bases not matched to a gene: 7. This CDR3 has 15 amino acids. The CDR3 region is CASSLPDRVNTEAFF. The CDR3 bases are TGCGCCAGCAGCCTACCCGACAGGGTTAACACTGAAGCTTTCTTT.

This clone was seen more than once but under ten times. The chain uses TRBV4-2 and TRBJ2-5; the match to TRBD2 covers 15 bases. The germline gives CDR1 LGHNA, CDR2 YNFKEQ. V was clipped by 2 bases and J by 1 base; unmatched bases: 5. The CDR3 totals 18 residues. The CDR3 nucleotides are TGTGCCAGCAGCCAACTAGGGACTAGCGGGGGGAGCCAAGAGACCCAGTACTTC. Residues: CASSQLGTSGGSQETQYF.

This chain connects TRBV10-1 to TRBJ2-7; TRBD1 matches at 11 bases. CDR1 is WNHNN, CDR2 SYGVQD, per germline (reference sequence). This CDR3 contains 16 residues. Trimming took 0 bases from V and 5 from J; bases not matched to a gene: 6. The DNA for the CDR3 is TGCGCCAGCAGTGAGTCTCTGGGACAGGGGGTAAACGAGCAGTACTTC. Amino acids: CASSESLGQGVNEQYF.

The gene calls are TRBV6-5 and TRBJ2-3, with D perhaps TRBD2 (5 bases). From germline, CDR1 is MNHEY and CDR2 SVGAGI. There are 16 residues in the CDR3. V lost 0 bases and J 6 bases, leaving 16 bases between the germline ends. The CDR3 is CASSYSEVPPGDTQYF. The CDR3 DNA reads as TGTGCCAGCAGTTACTCGGAGGTTCCGCCGGGGGATACGCAGTATTTT.

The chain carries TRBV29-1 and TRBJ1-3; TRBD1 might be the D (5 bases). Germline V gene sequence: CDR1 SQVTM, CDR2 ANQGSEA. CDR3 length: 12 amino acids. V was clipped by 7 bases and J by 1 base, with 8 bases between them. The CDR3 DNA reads TGCAGCGCAGGGAGTTCTGGAAACACCATATATTTT. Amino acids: CSAGSSGNTIYF.

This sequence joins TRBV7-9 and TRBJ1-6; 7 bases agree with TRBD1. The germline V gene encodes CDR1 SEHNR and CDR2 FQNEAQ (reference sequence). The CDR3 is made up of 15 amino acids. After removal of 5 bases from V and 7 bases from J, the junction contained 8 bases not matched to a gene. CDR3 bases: TGTGCCAGCAGCCCCTACGGAGGGGGCAATTCACCCCTCCACTTT. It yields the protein CASSPYGGGNSPLHF.

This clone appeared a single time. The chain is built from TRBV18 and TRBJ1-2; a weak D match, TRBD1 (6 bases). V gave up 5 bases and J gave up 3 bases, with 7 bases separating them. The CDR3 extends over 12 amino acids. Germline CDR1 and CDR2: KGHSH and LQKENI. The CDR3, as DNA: TGTGCCAGCTCAGGGACACACTATGGCTACACCTTC. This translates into CASSGTHYGYTF. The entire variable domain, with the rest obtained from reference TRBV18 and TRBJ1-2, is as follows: NAGVMQNPRHLVRRRGQEARLRCSPMKGHSHVYWYRQLPEEGLKFMVYLQKENIIDESGMPKERFSAEFPKEGPSILRIQQVVRGDSAAYFCASSGTHYGYTFGSGTRLTVV.

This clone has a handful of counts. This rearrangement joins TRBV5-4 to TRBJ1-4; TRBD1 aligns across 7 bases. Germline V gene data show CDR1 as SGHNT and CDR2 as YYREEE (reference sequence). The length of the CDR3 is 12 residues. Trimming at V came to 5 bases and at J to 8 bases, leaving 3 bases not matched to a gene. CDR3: CASSLTGEKLFF. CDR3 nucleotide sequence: TGTGCCAGCAGTTTGACAGGGGAAAAACTGTTTTTT.

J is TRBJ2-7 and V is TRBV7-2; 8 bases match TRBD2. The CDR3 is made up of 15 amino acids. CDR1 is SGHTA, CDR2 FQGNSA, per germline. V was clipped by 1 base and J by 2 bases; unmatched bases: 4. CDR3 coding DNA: TGTGCCAGCAGCTTAGTAGCGGGGAAGACCTACGAGCAGTACTTC. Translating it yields CASSLVAGKTYEQYF.

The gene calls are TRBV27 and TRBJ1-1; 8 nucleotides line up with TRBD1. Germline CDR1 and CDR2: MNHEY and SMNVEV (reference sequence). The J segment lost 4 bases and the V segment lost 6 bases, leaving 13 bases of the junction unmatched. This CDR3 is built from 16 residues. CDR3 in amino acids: CASRPRQGRVGTEAFF. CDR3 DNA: TGTGCCAGCAGACCCCGACAGGGGAGGGTCGGCACTGAAGCTTTCTTT.

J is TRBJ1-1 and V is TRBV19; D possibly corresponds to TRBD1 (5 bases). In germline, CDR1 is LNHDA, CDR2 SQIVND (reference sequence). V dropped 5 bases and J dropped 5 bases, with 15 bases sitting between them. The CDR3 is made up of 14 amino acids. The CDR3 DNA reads TGTGCCAGTAGTCGGGGGGGGAAGCAAACTGAAGCTTTCTTT. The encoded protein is CASSRGGKQTEAFF.

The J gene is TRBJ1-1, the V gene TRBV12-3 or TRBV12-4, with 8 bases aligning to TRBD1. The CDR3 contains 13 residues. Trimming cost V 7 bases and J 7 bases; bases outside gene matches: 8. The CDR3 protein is CASNSGGAFEAFF. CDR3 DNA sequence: TGTGCCAGCAACTCAGGGGGCGCATTTGAAGCTTTCTTT.

The CDR3 is CASSEVGGAVGSPLHF. CDR3 coding DNA: TGTGCCAGCAGTGAAGTAGGTGGGGCAGTTGGTTCACCCCTCCACTTT. The chain combines TRBV2 with TRBJ1-6; D is perhaps TRBD1 (5 bases). The CDR3 spans 16 residues. Germline V gene sequence: CDR1 SNHLY, CDR2 FYNNEI. V dropped 1 base and J dropped 9 bases, with 16 bases sitting between them.

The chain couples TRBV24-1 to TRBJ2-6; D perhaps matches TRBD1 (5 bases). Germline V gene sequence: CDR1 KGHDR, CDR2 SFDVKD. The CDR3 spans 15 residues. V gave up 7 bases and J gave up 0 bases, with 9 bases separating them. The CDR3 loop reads CATSDSSSGANVLTF. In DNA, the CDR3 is TGTGCCACCAGCGACAGCAGCTCTGGGGCCAACGTCCTGACTTTC.

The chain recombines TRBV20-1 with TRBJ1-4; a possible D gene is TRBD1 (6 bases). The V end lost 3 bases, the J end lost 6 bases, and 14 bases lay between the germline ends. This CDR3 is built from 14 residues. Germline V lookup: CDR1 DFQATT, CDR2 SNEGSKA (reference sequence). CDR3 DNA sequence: TGCAGTGCTAGTTTAGGGGCAGGGGATGAAAAACTGTTTTTT. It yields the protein CSASLGAGDEKLFF.

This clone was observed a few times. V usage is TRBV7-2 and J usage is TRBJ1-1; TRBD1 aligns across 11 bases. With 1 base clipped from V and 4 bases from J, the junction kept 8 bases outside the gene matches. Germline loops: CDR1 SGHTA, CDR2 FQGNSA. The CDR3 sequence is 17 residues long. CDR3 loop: CASSLVGTGGVRTEAFF. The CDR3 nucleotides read TGTGCCAGCAGCTTAGTAGGGACAGGGGGAGTTCGCACTGAAGCTTTCTTT.

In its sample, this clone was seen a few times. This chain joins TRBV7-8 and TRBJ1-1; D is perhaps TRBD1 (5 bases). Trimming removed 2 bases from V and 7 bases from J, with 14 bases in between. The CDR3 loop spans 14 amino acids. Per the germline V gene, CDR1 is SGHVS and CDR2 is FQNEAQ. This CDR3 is CASSLSIRGSEAFF. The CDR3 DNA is TGTGCCAGCAGCTTAAGTATCCGGGGGAGTGAAGCTTTCTTT.

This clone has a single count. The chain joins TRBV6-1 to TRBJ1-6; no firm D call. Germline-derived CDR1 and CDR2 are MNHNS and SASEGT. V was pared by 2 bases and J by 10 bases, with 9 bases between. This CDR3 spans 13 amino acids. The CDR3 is CASSEHTKSPLHF. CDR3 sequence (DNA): TGTGCCAGCAGTGAACACACGAAGTCACCCCTCCACTTT.

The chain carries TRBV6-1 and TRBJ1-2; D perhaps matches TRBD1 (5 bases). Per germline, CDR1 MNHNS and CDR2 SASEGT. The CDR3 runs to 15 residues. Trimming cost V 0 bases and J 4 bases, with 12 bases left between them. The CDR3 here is CASSEAGGEAYGYTF. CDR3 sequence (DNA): TGTGCCAGCAGTGAAGCCGGGGGGGAGGCCTATGGCTACACCTTC.

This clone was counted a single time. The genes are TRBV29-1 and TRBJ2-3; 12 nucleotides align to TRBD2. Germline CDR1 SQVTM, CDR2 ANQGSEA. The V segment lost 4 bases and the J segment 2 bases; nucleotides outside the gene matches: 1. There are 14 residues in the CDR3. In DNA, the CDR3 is TGCAGCGTTGGGACTAGCGGGAACACAGATACGCAGTATTTT. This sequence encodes CSVGTSGNTDTQYF.

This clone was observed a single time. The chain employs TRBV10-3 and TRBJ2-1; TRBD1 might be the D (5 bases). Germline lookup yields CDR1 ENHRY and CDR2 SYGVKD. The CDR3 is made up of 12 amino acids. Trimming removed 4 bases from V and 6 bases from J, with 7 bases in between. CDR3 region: CAISVDTNEQFF. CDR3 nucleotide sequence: TGTGCCATCAGTGTGGACACCAATGAGCAGTTCTTC.

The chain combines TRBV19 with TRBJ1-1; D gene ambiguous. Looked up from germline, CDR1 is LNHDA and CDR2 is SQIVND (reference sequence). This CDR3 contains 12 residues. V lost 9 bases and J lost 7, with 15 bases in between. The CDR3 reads CASQTGLSEAFF. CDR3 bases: TGTGCCAGCCAGACGGGTTTGAGTGAAGCTTTCTTT.

CDR3 sequence (DNA): TGTGCCACCAGCAGAGACCGGGACAGGGGTGTCGCTTTCTTT. Its protein product is CATSRDRDRGVAFF. The J gene is TRBJ1-1, the V gene TRBV15; 10 bases match TRBD1. Germline assignment: CDR1 LNHNV and CDR2 YYDKDF (reference sequence). This CDR3 contains 14 residues. J lost 11 bases, V lost 0 bases, and 6 bases had no gene match. The whole variable domain, filled in from reference TRBV15 and TRBJ1-1, reads DAMVIQNPRYQVTQFGKPVTLSCSQTLNHNVMYWYQQKSSQAPKLLFHYYDKDFNNEADTPDNFQSRRPNTSFCFLDIRSPGLGDTAMYLCATSRDRDRGVAFFGQGTRLTVV.

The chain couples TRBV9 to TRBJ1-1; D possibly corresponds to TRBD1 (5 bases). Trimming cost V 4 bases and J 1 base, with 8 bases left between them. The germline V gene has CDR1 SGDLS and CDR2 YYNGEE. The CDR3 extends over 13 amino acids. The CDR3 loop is CASSTQGNTEAFF. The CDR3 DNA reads TGTGCCAGCAGCACGCAGGGGAACACTGAAGCTTTCTTT.

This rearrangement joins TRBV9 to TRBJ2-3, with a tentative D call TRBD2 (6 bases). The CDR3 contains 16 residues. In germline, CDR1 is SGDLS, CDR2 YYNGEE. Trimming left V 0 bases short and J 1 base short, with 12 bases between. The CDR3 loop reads CASSVGRAEGTDTQYF. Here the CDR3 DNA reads TGTGCCAGCAGCGTAGGGAGGGCTGAGGGCACAGATACGCAGTATTTT.